This paragraph reports one T cell receptor (beta chain). Sequencing used immunoSEQ multiplex PCR; TCRdb keeps in-frame clones, though not all of them. The sample lists about 180,000 clones, roughly 80% occurring once. The data originate from a study of blood T cell repertoires in COVID-19. Study background: Samples taken during acute and convalescent COVID-19 were collected in the United States, Italy and Spain. Sources were T cells, B-cell-depleted T cells, or PBMCs; the material itself was cDNA or gDNA.

Germline lookup yields CDR1 LGHDT and CDR2 YNNKEL (reference sequence). CDR3 length: 15 residues. V lost 4 bases, J lost 1 base, and 5 bases stayed unmatched. This TCR was recovered from a human donor in a cohort sampled during active COVID-19. The sequenced sample was peripheral blood. This chain uses TRBV3-1 (or the pseudogene TRBV3-2) with TRBJ1-1, with TRBD1 matching over 8 bases. CDR3 sequence (DNA): TGTGCCAGCAGCCCGACAGGGGCCGAGAACACTGAAGCTTTCTTT. This encodes CASSPTGAENTEAFF.